This T cell receptor beta chain was captured in a study of T-cell memory formation after mild COVID-19. Study-level findings and limits: The appearance of some responding clones in pre-infection memory suggested that cross-reactive memory joined.

Using constant-segment primers, 5'RACE produced TCR alpha and TCR beta cDNA libraries carrying sample barcodes and UMIs. TCRdb independently ran MiXCR on the 5' RACE reads; one entry per CDR3 protein. Of about 430,000 distinct CDR3 sequences in the sample, 20% to 30% were seen once. The table lists this clonotype with a few counts. Its antigen remains unidentified. Germline-derived CDR1 and CDR2 are LNHNV and YYDKDF (reference sequence). The CDR3 totals 13 residues. The V and J ends lost 8 bases and 2 bases, in that order; junction bases with no gene match: 6. The J gene is TRBJ2-7, the V gene TRBV15; 7 bases agree with TRBD1. The specimen sequenced was PBMCs or a T cell subset sorted from them (not recorded which). The TCR originated in an adult woman who had mild COVID-19 (a few samples of this study predate the infection). Cell type and time point are not known. The CDR3 protein is CATGDRVPYEQYF. CDR3 coding DNA: TGTGCCACCGGAGACAGGGTACCCTACGAGCAGTACTTC.